This TCR beta chain was retrieved from a study of CD8+ T cells in alopecia areata. Broader study findings: Normal-skin resident alphabeta T cells also appear among scalp sample sequences.

Peripheral blood samples and lesional scalp punch biopsies were obtained from alopecia areata patients. The CDR3 sequence is 14 residues long. Germline lookup yields CDR1 MNHNS and CDR2 SASEGT. The ends lost 1 base at V and 8 bases at J; junction bases unmatched: 7. As for this clone: Its antigen remains unknown.

RNA extraction was followed by reverse transcription into cDNA, which acted as the sequencing template. Libraries were prepared by immunoSEQ multiplex PCR; TCRdb keeps only in-frame clonotypes and omits some of them. The sample contains thousands of clones, about 66% of which appear only once. The clonotype comes from a human donor with alopecia areata. The input for sequencing was skin, taken at week 0. The chain couples TRBV6-1 to TRBJ2-7, with 8 positions matching TRBD1. The CDR3 here is CASSEGPSRGQQYF. The DNA for the CDR3 is TGTGCCAGCAGTGAAGGCCCCTCCAGGGGGCAGCAGTACTTC.